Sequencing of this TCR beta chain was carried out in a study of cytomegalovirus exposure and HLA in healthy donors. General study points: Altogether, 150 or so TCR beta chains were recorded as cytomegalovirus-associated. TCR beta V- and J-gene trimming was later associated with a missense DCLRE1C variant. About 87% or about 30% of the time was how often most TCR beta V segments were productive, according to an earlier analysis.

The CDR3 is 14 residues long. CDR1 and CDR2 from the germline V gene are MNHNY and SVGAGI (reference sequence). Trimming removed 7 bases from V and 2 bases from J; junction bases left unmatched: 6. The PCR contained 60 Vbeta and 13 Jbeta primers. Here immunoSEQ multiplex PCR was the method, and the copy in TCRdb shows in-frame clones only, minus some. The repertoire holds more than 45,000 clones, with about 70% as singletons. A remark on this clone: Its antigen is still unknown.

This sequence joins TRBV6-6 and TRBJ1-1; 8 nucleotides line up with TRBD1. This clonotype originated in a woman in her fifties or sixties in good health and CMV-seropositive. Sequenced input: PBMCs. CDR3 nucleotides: TGTGCCAGCATTAGGACAGGGCGAAACACTGAAGCTTTCTTT. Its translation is CASIRTGRNTEAFF.